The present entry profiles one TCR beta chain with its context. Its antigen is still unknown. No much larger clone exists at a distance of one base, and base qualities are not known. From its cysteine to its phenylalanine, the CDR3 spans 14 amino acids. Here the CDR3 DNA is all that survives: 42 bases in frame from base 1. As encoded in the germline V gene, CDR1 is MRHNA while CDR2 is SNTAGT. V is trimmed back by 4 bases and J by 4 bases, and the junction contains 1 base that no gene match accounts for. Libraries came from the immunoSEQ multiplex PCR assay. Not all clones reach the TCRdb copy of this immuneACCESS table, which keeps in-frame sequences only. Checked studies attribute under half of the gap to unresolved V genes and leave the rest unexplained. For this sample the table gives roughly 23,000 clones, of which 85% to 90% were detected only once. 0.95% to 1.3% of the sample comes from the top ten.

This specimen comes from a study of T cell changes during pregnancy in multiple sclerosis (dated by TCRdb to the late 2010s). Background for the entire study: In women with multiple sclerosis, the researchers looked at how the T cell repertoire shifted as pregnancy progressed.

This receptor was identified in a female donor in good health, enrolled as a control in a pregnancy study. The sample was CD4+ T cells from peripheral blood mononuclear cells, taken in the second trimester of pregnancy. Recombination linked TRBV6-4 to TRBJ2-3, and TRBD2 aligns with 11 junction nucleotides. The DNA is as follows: TGTGCCAGCAGTGTAGCGGGAGGGCCAGATACGCAGTATTTT. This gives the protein CASSVAGGPDTQYF.